This entry describes one T cell receptor (beta chain). This entry comes from a study of blood T cells in healthy people across ages. Together with a sample-barcoded 5' primer, a J-beta primer mix was included in a second PCR lasting 7 to 11 cycles. TCRdb re-called the 5' RACE reads through MiXCR, storing one row per CDR3 protein. Found here are roughly 500,000 distinct CDR3 sequences, around 24% of them singletons; the top ten hold 8.5% to 9.5%. The CDR3 covers 16 residues. With 7 bases clipped from V and 6 bases from J, the junction kept 13 bases outside the gene matches. Germline V gene lookup returns CDR1 LGHDT and CDR2 YNNKEL (reference sequence). This sample was shared with a second study, whose subject was T cells of mothers and their children.

The sequenced material came from blood. This receptor was taken from a boy between 10 and 17 years old in good health. The rearrangement links TRBV3-1 to TRBJ2-1; 9 nucleotides line up with TRBD2. As DNA, the CDR3 is TGTGCCAGCACCACGGATGCGGGGGGGCTTGGCAATGAGCAGTTCTTC. Translation gives CASTTDAGGLGNEQFF.